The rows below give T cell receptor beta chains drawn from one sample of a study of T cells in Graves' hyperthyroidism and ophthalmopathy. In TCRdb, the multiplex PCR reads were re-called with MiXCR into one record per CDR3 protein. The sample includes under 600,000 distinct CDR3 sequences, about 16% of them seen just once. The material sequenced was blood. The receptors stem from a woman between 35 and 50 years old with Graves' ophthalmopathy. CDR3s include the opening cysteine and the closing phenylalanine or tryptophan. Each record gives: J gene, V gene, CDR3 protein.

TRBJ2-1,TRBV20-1,CSSPGAVGDEQFF
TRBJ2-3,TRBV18,CASSLTEGDTQYF
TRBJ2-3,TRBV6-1,CASRNSGRALDTQYF
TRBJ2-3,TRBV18,CASEDRSAVTQYF
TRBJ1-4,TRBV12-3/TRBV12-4,CASSTAGQGNEKLFF
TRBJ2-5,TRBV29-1,CSVERDQETQYF
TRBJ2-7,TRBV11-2,CASSTGSGTYEQYF
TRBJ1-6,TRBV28,CASRVGTRRFTLHF
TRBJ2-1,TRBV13,CASSRRSRAGGPVEQFF
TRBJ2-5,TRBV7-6,CASSLVLAGGGQETQYF
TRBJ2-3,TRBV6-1,CASSDVAVRTDTQYF
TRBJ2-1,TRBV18,CASSPSSKLYNEQFF
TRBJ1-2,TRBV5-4,CASSRDRTGYTF
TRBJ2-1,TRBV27,CASSPKRLAGALYEQFF
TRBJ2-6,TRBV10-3,CASSEGGTGVSGANVLTF
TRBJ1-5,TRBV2,CASSYGQKNQPQHF
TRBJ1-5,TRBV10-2,CASSGVGVGQPQHF
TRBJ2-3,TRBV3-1,CASSQVGSGRYTDTQYF
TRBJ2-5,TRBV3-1,CASSPWGSGGRQETQYF
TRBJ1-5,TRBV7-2,CASSVQGSANQPQHF
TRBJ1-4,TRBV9,CASSMGQGSEKLFF
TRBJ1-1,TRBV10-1,CASSEKGERTEAFF
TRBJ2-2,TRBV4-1,CASSQEFGTANTGELFF
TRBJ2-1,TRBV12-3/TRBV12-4,CASSLTGSEQFF
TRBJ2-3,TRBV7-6,CASSSSLGGWDTQYF
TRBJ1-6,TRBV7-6,CASSWDRGSGSPLHF
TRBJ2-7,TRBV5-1,CASSSLAGYEQYF
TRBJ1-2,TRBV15,CATSLDRVDYGYTF
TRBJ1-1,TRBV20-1,CSARGTGMGDTEAFF
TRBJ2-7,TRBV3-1,CASSMVSGSSYEQYF